Each of the 11 T cell receptor beta chains below was sequenced from the same sample in a study of blood T cell repertoires in COVID-19 (dated by TCRdb to about 2020). The receptor library was made with the immunoSEQ multiplex PCR assay. Imported from immuneACCESS, the table was reduced by TCRdb to in-frame sequences with V and J called. These copies leave out some clones; in studies compared against another copy, an unresolved V gene accounts for under half, and the cause of the remainder is not known. The sample table lists 260,000 or so clones, roughly 89% of them with a count of one. The leading ten clones occupy roughly 2.6% of the sample. The sample taken for sequencing was PBMCs or T cells enriched from blood (not recorded which). These receptors all stem from a woman aged 25-40 years with acute COVID-19.

The chain uses TRBV6-4 and TRBJ1-2; D ambiguous. Trimming shortened V by 4 bases and J by 0 bases, and 12 bases separated the two germline ends. The CDR3 is 15 amino acids. Germline assignment: CDR1 MRHNA and CDR2 SNTAGT. As DNA, the CDR3 is TGTGCCAGCAGTGTATCAAGGAGGTCTAACTATGGCTACACCTTC. As protein: CASSVSRRSNYGYTF.

V and J are TRBV5-1 and TRBJ1-6, with TRBD1 as a possible D gene (6 bases). The ends were cut back, 0 bases at V and 11 bases at J, with 9 bases in the middle. CDR1 and CDR2 (germline): SGHRS, YFSETQ. CDR3 length: 13 residues. In DNA form, the CDR3 reads TGCGCCAGCAGCTTGGAGGGGGATCCACCCCTCCACTTT. This codes for CASSLEGDPPLHF.

The V call is TRBV27, the J call TRBJ2-1; 7 nucleotides line up with TRBD1. The length of the CDR3 is 16 residues. J gave up 8 bases and V 6 bases, and 16 bases lay outside the gene matches. Germline values: CDR1 MNHEY, CDR2 SMNVEV (reference sequence). CDR3 sequence: CASRIHQTGFRDEQFF. The CDR3 DNA reads TGTGCCAGCAGAATACACCAGACAGGGTTTAGGGATGAGCAGTTCTTC.

The J gene is TRBJ2-1, the V gene TRBV7-2, with 9 bases fitting TRBD1. This CDR3 is built from 15 residues. The germline V gene has CDR1 SGHTA and CDR2 FQGNSA. V shed 5 bases and J 10 bases; nucleotides not matched to a gene: 12. CDR3 in amino acids: CASSPTGQGLGEQFF. The CDR3 nucleotides read TGTGCCAGCAGCCCGACGGGACAGGGTCTTGGCGAGCAGTTCTTC.

CDR3 nucleotide sequence: TGTGCCAGCCCTAGCTCCTATGGCTACACCTTC. Translating gives CASPSSYGYTF. The chain is built from TRBV2 and TRBJ1-2; no reliable D call. The germline V gene has CDR1 SNHLY and CDR2 FYNNEI. Trimming took 8 bases from V and 4 from J, leaving 8 bases between them. This CDR3 has 11 amino acids.

The chain links TRBV4-1 to TRBJ2-7; D is possibly TRBD2 (6 bases). The V gene's germline CDR1 is MGHRA and CDR2 YSYEKL. This CDR3 is 15 amino acids long. Trimming pared 4 bases from V and 3 bases from J, leaving 16 bases between. In DNA form, the CDR3 reads TGCGCCAGCAGCCTGGGGGGTGGGGGTAACTACGAGCAGTACTTC. Translating it yields CASSLGGGGNYEQYF.

This rearrangement joins TRBV9 to TRBJ2-3; 8 nucleotides line up with TRBD2. The CDR3 has 16 residues. The ends lost 1 base at V and 4 bases at J; junction bases unmatched: 8. CDR1 and CDR2 (germline): SGDLS, YYNGEE. The CDR3 is CASSVWAGGSSDTQYF. The CDR3 DNA sequence: TGTGCCAGCAGCGTATGGGCGGGGGGATCATCAGATACGCAGTATTTT.

The chain carries TRBV30 and TRBJ1-1, with D hard to call. The length of the CDR3 is 14 residues. Trimming cost V 0 bases and J 0 bases, with 8 bases left between them. Germline lookup yields CDR1 GTSNPN and CDR2 SVGIG (reference sequence). The CDR3 is CAWSVPQVNTEAFF. In nucleotides, the CDR3 is TGTGCCTGGAGTGTACCTCAGGTGAACACTGAAGCTTTCTTT.

The genes are TRBV7-2 and TRBJ1-5; 8 bases fit TRBD1. After removal of 2 bases from V and 6 bases from J, the junction contained 3 bases not matched to a gene. The germline V gene has CDR1 SGHTA and CDR2 FQGNSA. The CDR3 is 14 amino acids. CDR3 amino acids: CASSLHQGAQPQHF. The CDR3 coding sequence is TGTGCCAGCAGCTTACACCAGGGGGCTCAGCCCCAGCATTTT.

The V call is TRBV5-1, the J call TRBJ2-5, with TRBD2 matching 9 bases. Germline V gives CDR1 SGHRS, CDR2 YFSETQ. The CDR3 is 14 residues long. The trim removed 6 bases at V and 5 bases at J, leaving 8 bases unmatched. CDR3 sequence: CASTSRTSVETQYF. CDR3 bases: TGCGCCAGCACCTCACGGACTAGCGTGGAGACCCAGTACTTC. The variable domain in full, completed from reference TRBV5-1 and TRBJ2-5, reads KAGVTQTPRYLIKTRGQQVTLSCSPISGHRSVSWYQQTPGQGLQFLFEYFSETQRNKGNFPGRFSGRQFSNSRSEMNVSTLELGDSALYLCASTSRTSVETQYFGPGTRLLVL.

This clone was recorded a few times. The chain joins TRBV12-3 or TRBV12-4 to TRBJ1-5; 8 nucleotides line up with TRBD1. The CDR3 length is 13 residues. With V trimmed by 7 bases and J by 4 bases, 3 bases remained unmatched. The CDR3 sequence: CASTGTGNQPQHF. CDR3 DNA sequence: TGTGCCAGCACTGGGACAGGTAATCAGCCCCAGCATTTT.